The rows below give T cell receptor beta chains drawn from one sample of a study of blood T cell repertoires in COVID-19. Sequencing used immunoSEQ multiplex PCR; TCRdb keeps in-frame clones, though not all of them. Counted here are under 250,000 clones, 65% to 85% occurring once; the ten biggest clones make up roughly 2.3%. The sample consisted of peripheral blood. These receptors all stem from a woman between 55 and 75 years old with acute or convalescent COVID-19. Each CDR3 is given with its conserved first and last residue.

CASSFLSSGNTIYF TRBJ1-3 TRBV13 14
CSVEDPRQGAAHEQYF TRBJ2-7 TRBV29-1 16
CASSAGGSSTDTQYF TRBJ2-3 TRBV9 15
CAWNRGKNTEAFF TRBJ1-1 TRBV30 13
CASSVGKTGRSPLHF TRBJ1-6 TRBV2 15
CARTSGNEQFF TRBJ2-1 TRBV2 11
CASSYGAGGYNEQFF TRBJ2-1 TRBV9 15
CASSTQGVYNEQFF TRBJ2-1 TRBV19 14
CASRLSWVTEAFF TRBJ1-1 TRBV12-3/TRBV12-4 13
CASRLWTGTLRVGELFF TRBJ2-2 TRBV11-2 17
CASQPGHSGNTIYF TRBJ1-3 TRBV7-2 14
CASSWGDRNTEAFF TRBJ1-1 TRBV5-1 14
CASRPLPGQGGF TRBJ1-4 TRBV14 12
CASSLQGASTDTQYF TRBJ2-3 TRBV4-1 15
CASSRGQVVSF TRBJ1-1 TRBV3-1/TRBV3-2 11
CASSLGTGGGYGYTF TRBJ1-2 TRBV27 15
CATSREVQTNNEKLFF TRBJ1-4 TRBV15 16